Listed below are T cell receptor beta chains from one sample, sequenced in a study of vaccination and CD4 T cells after COVID-19. TCRdb re-derived calls from the PCR reads in MiXCR, one entry per CDR3 protein. Of some 11,000 distinct CDR3 sequences listed, about 30% are singletons. These TCRs are of unknown antigen specificity. Here the sequenced sample was CD4+ T cells from blood, cultured in vitro, taken after SARS-CoV-2 vaccination. The receptors shown here come from a human donor who had recovered from COVID-19. CDR3s include the opening cysteine and the closing phenylalanine or tryptophan. A D gene is named only where the DNA matches it firmly. Only part of the rows carry a size: once, few, many, or a class if the clone is expanded.

v_call	j_call	d_call	clone_size	cdr3_aa	cdr3_nt
TRBV27	TRBJ2-7	NA	NA	CASSPGLGLGYEQYF	TGTGCCAGCAGTCCCGGGCTCGGTTTAGGGTACGAGCAGTACTTC
TRBV29-1	TRBJ1-1	NA	few	CSGVGTGRDTEAFF	TGCAGCGGCGTGGGAACAGGGAGGGACACTGAAGCTTTCTTT
TRBV28	TRBJ2-5	TRBD1	NA	CASTQSGTAHTGQYF	TGTGCCAGCACCCAATCAGGGACAGCCCACACGGGGCAGTACTTC
TRBV20-1	TRBJ2-1	NA	NA	CSARDVVAVGEQFF	TGCAGTGCTAGAGATGTGGTAGCGGTCGGGGAGCAGTTCTTC
TRBV7-2	TRBJ1-1	NA	few	CASSLGTAMNTEAFF	TGTGCCAGCAGCTTAGGAACAGCCATGAACACTGAAGCTTTCTTT
TRBV28	TRBJ1-1	NA	few	CASSLSGSPNTEAFF	TGTGCCAGCAGTTTATCCGGCAGCCCGAACACTGAAGCTTTCTTT
TRBV4-2	TRBJ2-3	NA	NA	CASSQVVQGITDTQYF	TGTGCCAGCAGCCAAGTCGTCCAGGGTATCACAGATACGCAGTATTTT
TRBV27	TRBJ2-7	NA	NA	CASSFAQALPSYEQYF	TGTGCCAGCAGTTTTGCGCAGGCCCTCCCTAGCTACGAGCAGTACTTC
TRBV24-1	TRBJ2-3	NA	few	CATASSTDTQYF	TGTGCCACCGCCTCTAGCACAGATACGCAGTATTTT
TRBV5-6	TRBJ2-7	TRBD2	NA	CASSLPTSGLNYEQYF	TGTGCCAGCAGCTTGCCGACTAGCGGGCTTAACTACGAGCAGTACTTC
TRBV7-2	TRBJ2-5	NA	medium-sized	CASSDPQETQYF	TGTGCCAGCAGCGACCCCCAAGAGACCCAGTACTTC
TRBV24-1	TRBJ2-1	TRBD2	NA	CATSDPGLAGGNEQFF	TGTGCCACCAGTGACCCAGGACTAGCGGGGGGAAATGAGCAGTTCTTC
TRBV6-1	TRBJ1-1	TRBD1	NA	CASSNTGTGNTEAFF	TGTGCCAGCAGCAATACCGGGACAGGGAACACTGAAGCTTTCTTT
TRBV20-1	TRBJ2-1	NA	NA	CSASRRANEQFF	TGCAGTGCTAGTCGCAGGGCCAATGAGCAGTTCTTC
TRBV19	TRBJ2-7	TRBD2	few	CASKPGTSGREQYF	TGTGCCAGTAAACCCGGGACTAGCGGCAGAGAGCAGTACTTC
TRBV7-8	TRBJ2-2	TRBD2	NA	CASSLAAGGPGNTGELFF	TGTGCCAGCAGCTTAGCAGCGGGAGGACCGGGGAACACCGGGGAGCTGTTTTTT
TRBV2	TRBJ1-2	NA	NA	CASSDGLVRGPNYGYTF	TGTGCCAGCAGTGATGGACTCGTTCGGGGGCCCAACTATGGCTACACCTTC
TRBV20-1	TRBJ2-7	TRBD1	NA	CSARAGTVKGGEQYF	TGCAGTGCTAGAGCCGGGACAGTCAAAGGTGGCGAGCAGTACTTC
TRBV12-3/TRBV12-4	TRBJ1-5	NA	few	CASSLSEGRQPQHF	TGTGCCAGCAGTTTATCGGAGGGTCGTCAGCCCCAGCATTTT
TRBV6-1	TRBJ1-3	NA	few	CASRQESLSGNTIYF	TGTGCCAGCAGACAGGAATCCCTCTCTGGAAACACCATATATTTT
TRBV7-2	TRBJ2-3	NA	few	CASSLAQRTDTQYF	TGTGCCAGCAGCTTAGCGCAGCGGACAGATACGCAGTATTTT
TRBV7-2	TRBJ1-2	NA	NA	CASSFMDATGKGYTF	TGTGCCAGCAGCTTTATGGACGCTACCGGGAAGGGCTACACCTTC
TRBV15	TRBJ1-5	NA	NA	CATSKGFIGSNQPQHF	TGTGCCACCAGTAAAGGATTTATAGGGAGCAATCAGCCCCAGCATTTT
TRBV7-2	TRBJ1-2	NA	NA	CASSLFTENYGYTF	TGTGCCAGCAGCTTATTCACAGAGAACTATGGCTACACCTTC
TRBV20-1	TRBJ1-5	NA	NA	CSANRVPNQPQHF	TGCAGTGCTAACAGGGTCCCTAATCAGCCCCAGCATTTT
TRBV4-3	TRBJ2-3	NA	few	CASSQRHSSTDTQYF	TGCGCCAGCAGCCAGCGCCACTCCTCCACAGATACGCAGTATTTT
TRBV5-5	TRBJ1-1	NA	NA	CASSLDRVNTEAFF	TGTGCCAGCAGCTTGGACAGGGTGAACACTGAAGCTTTCTTT
TRBV12-3/TRBV12-4	TRBJ2-5	NA	NA	CASRPLGETQYF	TGTGCCAGCAGACCCCTAGGGGAGACCCAGTACTTC
TRBV11-3	TRBJ2-5	TRBD1	NA	CASSLDGTGGGQETQYF	TGTGCCAGCAGCTTAGATGGCACAGGGGGTGGCCAAGAGACCCAGTACTTC
TRBV20-1	TRBJ2-1	NA	NA	CSAETGPPYNEQFF	TGCAGTGCAGAAACAGGGCCCCCCTACAATGAGCAGTTCTTC
TRBV25-1	TRBJ2-1	NA	NA	CASRGGPYNEQFF	TGTGCCAGCAGGGGGGGACCATACAATGAGCAGTTCTTC
TRBV10-1	TRBJ2-1	NA	few	CASSSLPYNEQFF	TGCGCCAGCAGTTCATTACCATACAATGAGCAGTTCTTC
TRBV20-1	TRBJ2-3	TRBD1	few	CSASTRQGGTDTQYF	TGCAGTGCCTCGACTCGGCAGGGGGGCACAGATACGCAGTATTTT
TRBV7-9	TRBJ1-1	NA	NA	CASSLGGGRAFF	TGTGCCAGCAGCTTAGGGGGCGGCAGGGCTTTCTTT
TRBV5-1	TRBJ1-1	NA	few	CASSLGLGGSVGNTEAFF	TGCGCCAGCAGCTTGGGGCTGGGAGGGTCCGTGGGGAACACTGAAGCTTTCTTT
TRBV7-2	TRBJ2-7	NA	NA	CASSDTRQYF	TGTGCCAGCAGCGATACGAGGCAGTACTTC
TRBV7-2	TRBJ1-2	NA	few	CASSVTQGPYGYTF	TGTGCCAGCAGCGTTACTCAGGGCCCCTATGGCTACACCTTC
TRBV20-1	TRBJ2-1	TRBD2	few	CSARVQGLAGGGEQFF	TGCAGTGCTAGAGTCCAGGGACTAGCGGGAGGGGGAGAGCAGTTCTTC
TRBV5-4	TRBJ2-1	NA	NA	CAYGGITYNEQFF	TGTGCCTACGGCGGGATTACCTACAATGAGCAGTTCTTC
TRBV6-4	TRBJ1-6	TRBD1	NA	CASSQTGQGYGSPLHF	TGTGCCAGCAGCCAAACAGGACAGGGCTACGGTTCACCCCTCCACTTT
TRBV6-5	TRBJ1-2	NA	NA	CASSYSILQGSGYTF	TGTGCCAGCAGTTACTCGATCCTGCAGGGTAGCGGCTACACCTTC
TRBV19	TRBJ1-2	NA	NA	CASSIGRPNYGYTF	TGTGCCAGTAGTATAGGACGGCCGAACTATGGCTACACCTTC
TRBV9	TRBJ2-5	NA	NA	CASSVGMAQETQYF	TGTGCCAGCAGCGTAGGTATGGCCCAAGAGACCCAGTACTTC
TRBV20-1	TRBJ1-5	TRBD1	NA	CSSGTGAYNQPQHF	TGCAGCTCCGGGACAGGGGCCTACAATCAGCCCCAGCATTTT
TRBV4-1	TRBJ2-1	TRBD1	NA	CASSQGTGNGIYNEQFF	TGCGCCAGCAGCCAGGGGACAGGGAACGGAATTTACAATGAGCAGTTCTTC
TRBV20-1	TRBJ1-2	TRBD1	NA	CSAQRGQVRGGYTF	TGCAGTGCCCAGAGGGGACAGGTGAGAGGTGGCTACACCTTC
TRBV5-1	TRBJ2-3	NA	NA	CASSPLTGHTDTQYF	TGCGCCAGCAGCCCCCTCACAGGACACACAGATACGCAGTATTTT
TRBV5-4	TRBJ1-2	NA	NA	CASSPTGLYGYTF	TGTGCCAGCTCTCCGACGGGCCTCTATGGCTACACCTTC
TRBV10-3	TRBJ2-3	NA	NA	CAISESDGWGSDTQYF	TGTGCCATCAGTGAGTCTGACGGATGGGGTTCAGATACGCAGTATTTT
TRBV19	TRBJ2-6	NA	once	CASAQGGANVLTF	TGTGCCAGTGCCCAAGGTGGGGCCAACGTCCTGACTTTC
TRBV6-4	TRBJ2-5	TRBD2	NA	CASSDSGNAPRLAGGLRQETQYF	TGTGCCAGCAGTGACTCTGGTAATGCCCCCCGACTAGCGGGAGGGCTAAGGCAAGAGACCCAGTACTTC
TRBV11-2	TRBJ2-7	TRBD2	few	CASSSPKRTSGSYEQYF	TGTGCCAGCAGCTCCCCGAAAAGGACTAGCGGGTCCTACGAGCAGTACTTC
TRBV7-2	TRBJ1-6	TRBD1	NA	CASSPPGQGRRNSPLHF	TGTGCCAGCAGCCCCCCGGGACAGGGTAGGCGTAATTCACCCCTCCACTTT
TRBV6-2/TRBV6-3	TRBJ1-5	TRBD1	few	CASSYLGQGATLEPQHF	TGTGCCAGCAGTTACTTGGGACAGGGGGCGACGTTGGAGCCCCAGCATTTT
TRBV5-6	TRBJ2-5	TRBD2	NA	CASSFALAGAGRETQYF	TGTGCCAGCAGCTTTGCGTTAGCGGGAGCCGGGAGAGAGACCCAGTACTTC
TRBV20-1	TRBJ2-7	TRBD2	NA	CSARPPSGRALEQYF	TGCAGTGCTAGACCCCCTAGCGGGAGGGCCCTCGAGCAGTACTTC
TRBV6-5	TRBJ2-5	TRBD1	medium-sized	CASSYEGAGTQYF	TGTGCCAGCAGTTATGAGGGGGCAGGGACCCAGTACTTC